This note documents a single TCR beta chain sequence. What it binds is not known. This CDR3 is also generated by other DNA sequences in the sample. This sample is part of a study of T cell responses to AZD1222 COVID-19 vaccine. Whole-study context: The analysis combined second doses at about 4 or about 12 weeks.

Profiled with immunoSEQ multiplex PCR; TCRdb holds only in-frame clones, not every one. Found here are around 150,000 clones, approximately 90% of them singletons; the top ten hold about 1.4%. Study results and limitations: Sampling that yielded the repertoires occurred only after the peak T cell response. Females made up more of the donors, who were largely white British, and clonal diversity may have come out too low. Of the AZD1222 recipients, only five to seven were seropositive at baseline.

The CDR3 covers 12 residues. From germline, CDR1 is SGHTA and CDR2 FQGNSA. Trimming cost V 5 bases and J 4 bases, with 8 bases left between them. V and J are TRBV7-2 and TRBJ1-2, with a possible D match to TRBD1 (6 bases). Source: peripheral blood, taken on day 0 of AZD1222 vaccination. The origin of this receptor is an adult in good health. CDR3 loop: CASSPDSYGYTF. The CDR3 DNA is TGTGCCAGCAGCCCGGACAGCTATGGCTACACCTTC.